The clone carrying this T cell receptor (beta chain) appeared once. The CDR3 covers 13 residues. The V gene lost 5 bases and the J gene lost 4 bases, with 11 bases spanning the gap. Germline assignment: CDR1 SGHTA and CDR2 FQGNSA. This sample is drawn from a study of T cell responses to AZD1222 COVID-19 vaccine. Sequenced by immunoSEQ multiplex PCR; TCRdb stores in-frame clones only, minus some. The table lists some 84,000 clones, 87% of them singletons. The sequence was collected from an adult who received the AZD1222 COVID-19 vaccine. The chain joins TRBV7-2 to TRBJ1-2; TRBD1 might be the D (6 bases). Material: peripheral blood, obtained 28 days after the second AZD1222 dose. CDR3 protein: CASSMGGLYGYTF. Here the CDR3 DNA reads TGTGCCAGCAGCATGGGGGGCCTCTATGGCTACACCTTC.